Below are 29 T cell receptor beta chains sequenced from a single sample in a study of blood T cell repertoires in COVID-19. The method was immunoSEQ multiplex PCR; TCRdb's version includes in-frame clones alone and lacks a portion of them. The table shows some 15,000 clones, with about four fifths occurring only once. The source material was peripheral blood. The receptors derive from a man aged 55 to 69 with acute or convalescent COVID-19.

This clone occurred once. CDR3 nucleotide sequence: TGTGCCAGCAGCCAGGGGACAGCTCCTACTTCACCCCTCCACTTT. Its translation: CASSQGTAPTSPLHF. The rearrangement links TRBV3-1 (or the pseudogene TRBV3-2) to TRBJ1-6; 7 bases match TRBD1. V shed 3 bases, J shed 9 bases, and the junction held 8 bases outside the gene matches. Germline V gene data show CDR1 as LGHDT and CDR2 as YNNKEL (reference sequence). CDR3 length: 15 residues.

V and J are TRBV18 and TRBJ1-2, with 7 bases lining up with TRBD1. The CDR3 length is 14 residues. J gave up 6 bases and V 3 bases, and 7 bases lay outside the gene matches. Per germline, CDR1 KGHSH and CDR2 LQKENI. Here the CDR3 reads CASSPREGAHGYTF. CDR3 nucleotides: TGTGCCAGCTCACCGCGAGAGGGGGCCCATGGCTACACCTTC.

J is TRBJ1-3 and V is TRBV10-3; D uncertain. The CDR3 sequence is 14 residues long. Trimming removed 1 base at V and 0 bases at J, with 4 bases between. CDR1 is ENHRY and CDR2 is SYGVKD in the germline V gene. The CDR3 nucleotides read TGTGCCATCAGTGAGTTACACTCTGGAAACACCATATATTTT. Encoded protein: CAISELHSGNTIYF.

This chain joins TRBV18 and TRBJ1-4, with TRBD1 as a possible D gene (5 bases). CDR3 size: 16 residues. V lost 4 bases and J lost 0, with 12 bases in between. Germline loops: CDR1 KGHSH, CDR2 LQKENI. The CDR3 region has the DNA TGTGCCAGCTCACTAACCGCAGGGTCAACTAATGAAAAACTGTTTTTT. Residues: CASSLTAGSTNEKLFF. Variable domain in full (rest from reference TRBV18 and TRBJ1-4): NAGVMQNPRHLVRRRGQEARLRCSPMKGHSHVYWYRQLPEEGLKFMVYLQKENIIDESGMPKERFSAEFPKEGPSILRIQQVVRGDSAAYFCASSLTAGSTNEKLFFGSGTQLSVL.

V and J are TRBV7-6 and TRBJ1-4, with D tentatively TRBD1 (6 bases). The V end was cut by 3 bases, the J end by 6 bases, with 14 bases between. CDR3 length equals 15 residues. Germline V gene sequence: CDR1 SGHVS, CDR2 FNYEAQ. CDR3 sequence reads: CASSLGQIGDEKLFF. The CDR3 DNA is TGTGCCAGCAGCTTGGGACAAATTGGGGATGAAAAACTGTTTTTT.

The DNA of the CDR3 is TGCAGCGTTGCAGAGGACACCCTGGGGCATGAAAAACTGTTTTTT. Translation: CSVAEDTLGHEKLFF. The chain employs TRBV29-1 and TRBJ1-4; tentatively, D is TRBD1 (5 bases). There are 15 residues in the CDR3. V lost 4 bases to trimming and J lost 6 bases, with 18 bases between them. The germline V gene encodes CDR1 SQVTM and CDR2 ANQGSEA.

This clone was detected only a few times. The rearrangement uses TRBV19 and TRBJ2-2; 14 bases match TRBD2. Germline V gives CDR1 LNHDA, CDR2 SQIVND (reference sequence). The CDR3 extends over 18 amino acids. The ends lost 3 bases at V and 5 bases at J; junction bases unmatched: 8. CDR3 sequence (DNA): TGTGCCAGTAGTATTACCGGGACTAGCGGGAGCGGGACCGGGGAGCTGTTTTTT. Its protein is CASSITGTSGSGTGELFF.

The chain employs TRBV20-1 and TRBJ1-3, with 9 bases lining up with TRBD1. The germline V gene encodes CDR1 DFQATT and CDR2 SNEGSKA (reference sequence). The CDR3 length is 16 residues. The junction had 11 bases not matched to a gene; V was cut back by 3 bases and J by 5 bases. CDR3 bases: TGCAGTGCTAGTCCCGGGACAGGGCGAACGAGAAACACCATATATTTT. Encoded protein: CSASPGTGRTRNTIYF.

The chain joins TRBV9 to TRBJ2-1; 10 nucleotides agree with TRBD2. This CDR3 region has 15 residues. Per the germline V gene, CDR1 is SGDLS and CDR2 is YYNGEE. V was pared by 0 bases and J by 8 bases, with 5 bases of the junction left unmatched. CDR3 in amino acids: CASSVASGGTYEQFF. Written as DNA, the CDR3 is TGTGCCAGCAGCGTAGCTAGCGGGGGAACCTATGAGCAGTTCTTC.

The chain has TRBV6-5 and TRBJ2-5, with TRBD1 as a possible D gene (5 bases). From germline, CDR1 is MNHEY and CDR2 SVGAGI. The CDR3 totals 12 residues. With 2 bases removed from V and 5 bases from J, the gap between germline ends came to 6 bases. CDR3 sequence (DNA): TGTGCCAGCAGTTACCCAGGGGAGACCCAGTACTTC. This encodes CASSYPGETQYF.

The CDR3 sequence: CASSADNTGFHTDTQYF. The CDR3 DNA follows: TGTGCCAGCAGCGCCGATAATACAGGATTTCACACAGATACGCAGTATTTT. V usage is TRBV9 and J usage is TRBJ2-3, with D tentatively TRBD1 (5 bases). Germline-derived CDR1 and CDR2 are SGDLS and YYNGEE. Trimming removed 3 bases from V and 2 bases from J, with 19 bases in between. This CDR3 has 17 residues. The full variable domain, rest sourced from reference TRBV9 and TRBJ2-3, is DSGVTQTPKHLITATGQRVTLRCSPRSGDLSVYWYQQSLDQGLQFLIQYYNGEERAKGNILERFSAQQFPDLHSELNLSSLELGDSALYFCASSADNTGFHTDTQYFGPGTRLTVL.

The table lists this clone with a count of one. V and J are TRBV4-3 and TRBJ1-3; no clear D. The CDR3 spans 17 residues. The V gene lost 1 base and the J gene lost 0 bases, with 13 bases spanning the gap. In germline, CDR1 is LGHNA, CDR2 YSLEER. The CDR3 here is CASSQGIDRLSGNTIYF. The CDR3 DNA sequence: TGCGCCAGCAGCCAAGGTATCGACCGACTCTCTGGAAACACCATATATTTT.

This clone came up a few times. The V call is TRBV15, the J call TRBJ1-4; no definite D call. From germline, CDR1 is LNHNV and CDR2 YYDKDF (reference sequence). There are 16 residues in the CDR3. V gave up 3 bases and J gave up 0 bases, with 11 bases separating them. CDR3 in amino acids: CATSSKPRATNEKLFF. The DNA of the CDR3 is TGTGCCACCAGCAGTAAACCCCGGGCAACTAATGAAAAACTGTTTTTT. Full variable domain (rest looked up from reference TRBV15 and TRBJ1-4): DAMVIQNPRYQVTQFGKPVTLSCSQTLNHNVMYWYQQKSSQAPKLLFHYYDKDFNNEADTPDNFQSRRPNTSFCFLDIRSPGLGDTAMYLCATSSKPRATNEKLFFGSGTQLSVL.

The chain has TRBV6-2 or TRBV6-3 and TRBJ2-1, with a weak D call TRBD2 (6 bases). The CDR3 runs 19 residues. Germline assignment: CDR1 MNHEY and CDR2 SVGEGT. Between the trimmed V and J ends, which lost 0 bases and 0 bases, there was a span of 18 bases. The CDR3 region has the DNA TGTGCCAGCAGTTACTCGAAGGCGGGACTCACTTCCTCCTACAATGAGCAGTTCTTC. Its translation: CASSYSKAGLTSSYNEQFF.

The chain joins TRBV7-2 to TRBJ2-7; weak D call: TRBD2 (5 bases). Between the trimmed V and J ends, which lost 2 bases and 6 bases, there was a span of 11 bases. The CDR3 has 13 residues. Germline V gives CDR1 SGHTA, CDR2 FQGNSA. CDR3 sequence reads: CASSLILGAEQYF. In nucleotides, the CDR3 is TGTGCCAGCAGCTTAATTTTGGGAGCCGAGCAGTACTTC. The whole variable domain, remainder taken from reference TRBV7-2 and TRBJ2-7, is GAGVSQSPSNKVTEKGKDVELRCDPISGHTALYWYRQSLGQGLEFLIYFQGNSAPDKSGLPSDRFSAERTGGSVSTLTIQRTQQEDSAVYLCASSLILGAEQYFGPGTRLTVT.

The chain combines TRBV9 with TRBJ1-6; D is unresolved. In germline, CDR1 is SGDLS, CDR2 YYNGEE. The CDR3 totals 17 residues. Trimming took off 1 base at V and 0 bases at J, with 11 bases between the two ends. The chain's CDR3 is CASSVLGGSSYNSPLHF. The CDR3 nucleotides are TGTGCCAGCAGCGTACTCGGCGGAAGCTCCTATAATTCACCCCTCCACTTT.

The V and J genes are TRBV6-5 and TRBJ1-6; D gene unclear. Germline assignment: CDR1 MNHEY and CDR2 SVGAGI. The length of the CDR3 is 14 residues. Trimming took 5 bases from V and 8 from J, leaving 13 bases between them. The CDR3, as DNA: TGTGCCAGCAGTCAAACTTGGAGGGATTCACCCCTCCACTTT. Protein: CASSQTWRDSPLHF.

This chain joins TRBV6-5 and TRBJ2-5; possibly TRBD2 for D (5 bases). CDR1 and CDR2 (germline): MNHEY, SVGAGI. The CDR3 runs to 16 residues. Between the trimmed V and J ends, which lost 2 bases and 1 base, there was a span of 14 bases. The CDR3 nucleotides are TGTGCCAGCAGTTACAGGCGCAGCGGTGCCCAAGAGACCCAGTACTTC. Translating gives CASSYRRSGAQETQYF.

The CDR3 protein is CASSLTDTHYEQYF. DNA for the CDR3: TGCGCCAGCAGCTTAACGGACACCCACTACGAGCAGTACTTC. The genes are TRBV5-1 and TRBJ2-7, with a weak D call TRBD1 (5 bases). This CDR3 is 14 amino acids long. The V end lost 2 bases, the J end lost 3 bases, and 12 bases lay between the germline ends. The germline V gene has CDR1 SGHRS and CDR2 YFSETQ.

This clone has a single count. The chain uses TRBV18 and TRBJ2-2; tentatively, D is TRBD2 (6 bases). Deletions cut 3 bases from V and 4 bases from J, with 15 bases between. Germline CDR1 and CDR2: KGHSH and LQKENI. The length of the CDR3 is 16 residues. This CDR3 is CASSPGGIPSTGELFF. Here the CDR3 DNA reads TGTGCCAGCTCACCCGGGGGAATTCCGAGCACCGGGGAGCTGTTTTTT.

The chain links TRBV4-1 to TRBJ2-7; 9 nucleotides agree with TRBD1. This CDR3 is built from 17 residues. Trimming took 2 bases from V and 0 from J; bases not matched to a gene: 8. Germline V gene data show CDR1 as MGHRA and CDR2 as YSYEKL. In DNA form, the CDR3 reads TGCGCCAGCAGCCAAAACCCGGGACAGGGTTTCTCCTACGAGCAGTACTTC. It is translated as CASSQNPGQGFSYEQYF.

V is TRBV9 and J is TRBJ2-7; 9 positions match TRBD1. Trimming cost V 0 bases and J 3 bases; bases outside gene matches: 7. This CDR3 has 16 residues. Germline V CDR1 and CDR2: SGDLS, YYNGEE. The CDR3 DNA follows: TGTGCCAGCAGCGTAGAGGGACAGGGTAAGCTCTACGAGCAGTACTTC. It translates to CASSVEGQGKLYEQYF.

This chain joins TRBV27 and TRBJ1-1; D call uncertain. V lost 6 bases and J 4 bases, leaving 12 bases between the germline ends. Germline lookup yields CDR1 MNHEY and CDR2 SMNVEV (reference sequence). The CDR3 totals 13 residues. CDR3 nucleotide sequence: TGTGCCAGCAGCCCCGTCGCTATCACTGAAGCTTTCTTT. Translating gives CASSPVAITEAFF.

This chain uses TRBV12-3 or TRBV12-4 with TRBJ2-2; D is perhaps TRBD2 (5 bases). This CDR3 spans 12 amino acids. V was clipped by 8 bases and J by 7 bases, with 11 bases between them. The CDR3 loop is CASSRGIGELFF. The CDR3 DNA is TGTGCCAGCTCCCGGGGTATCGGGGAGCTGTTTTTT.

This clone was seen more than once but under ten times. The chain carries TRBV27 and TRBJ1-4, with TRBD1 matching 7 bases. CDR1 MNHEY and CDR2 SMNVEV come from the germline V gene (reference sequence). V shed 6 bases and J 0 bases; nucleotides not matched to a gene: 16. The CDR3 totals 19 residues. The CDR3 here is CASRTGTAEIFSTNEKLFF. CDR3 DNA sequence: TGTGCCAGCAGAACCGGGACAGCAGAAATCTTTTCAACTAATGAAAAACTGTTTTTT.

CDR3: CASKVYRGNYEQYF. The CDR3 coding sequence is TGTGCCAGCAAAGTCTACAGGGGAAACTACGAGCAGTACTTC. The V gene is TRBV2, the J gene TRBJ2-7; 7 positions match TRBD1. The CDR3 length is 14 residues. V lost 7 bases and J lost 3; bases outside the gene matches: 9. The germline V gene has CDR1 SNHLY and CDR2 FYNNEI.

The chain links TRBV29-1 to TRBJ2-3; TRBD2 aligns across 9 bases. Germline V gives CDR1 SQVTM, CDR2 ANQGSEA. CDR3 length: 17 residues. Unmatched junction bases numbered 15, after V lost 6 bases and J lost 2 bases. The CDR3 sequence: CSVPVPVLAGPTDTQYF. The CDR3 bases are TGCAGCGTCCCCGTCCCAGTCCTAGCGGGGCCCACAGATACGCAGTATTTT.

This chain uses TRBV2 with TRBJ1-4, with D possibly being TRBD1 (6 bases). The CDR3 spans 21 residues. V lost 4 bases, J lost 3 bases, and 30 bases lay in between. Germline V gene data show CDR1 as SNHLY and CDR2 as FYNNEI. The CDR3 spells CASSVKHLVSEDEGANEKLFF. For the CDR3, the DNA is TGTGCCAGCAGTGTAAAACACTTGGTGTCTGAGGATGAGGGGGCTAATGAAAAACTGTTTTTT.

The chain is built from TRBV6-5 and TRBJ2-1; 13 bases fit TRBD2. V was clipped by 6 bases and J by 9 bases; unmatched bases: 5. Germline CDR1 reads MNHEY; CDR2 reads SVGAGI. This CDR3 is 14 amino acids long. CDR3 residues: CASRLAGGAGEQFF. As DNA, the CDR3 is TGTGCCAGCAGACTAGCGGGAGGGGCGGGTGAGCAGTTCTTC.